This T cell receptor beta chain was recorded in a study of cytomegalovirus exposure and HLA in healthy donors. Study-level points and caveats: Later genetic work tied a missense DCLRE1C variant to beta-chain V and J trimming.

The sample holds a few counts of this clone. Its antigen is not identified. It was with 60 Vbeta and 13 Jbeta primers that the PCR ran. The table came from immunoSEQ multiplex PCR; TCRdb's copy has only in-frame clones and leaves some out. This sample has about 160,000 clones, with 60% to 85% found just once. Trimming took off 3 bases at V and 2 bases at J, with 10 bases between the two ends. The V gene's germline CDR1 is LGHNT and CDR2 FRNRAP. CDR3 length: 15 residues. Sequenced: PBMCs. The chain recombines TRBV12-5 with TRBJ2-2; possibly TRBD1 for D (5 bases). The receptor was isolated from a woman aged 45-59 years in good health and CMV-seropositive. The CDR3 protein is CASGLDSLNTGELFF. The DNA of the CDR3 is TGTGCTAGTGGTTTAGACAGTTTAAACACCGGGGAGCTGTTTTTT.